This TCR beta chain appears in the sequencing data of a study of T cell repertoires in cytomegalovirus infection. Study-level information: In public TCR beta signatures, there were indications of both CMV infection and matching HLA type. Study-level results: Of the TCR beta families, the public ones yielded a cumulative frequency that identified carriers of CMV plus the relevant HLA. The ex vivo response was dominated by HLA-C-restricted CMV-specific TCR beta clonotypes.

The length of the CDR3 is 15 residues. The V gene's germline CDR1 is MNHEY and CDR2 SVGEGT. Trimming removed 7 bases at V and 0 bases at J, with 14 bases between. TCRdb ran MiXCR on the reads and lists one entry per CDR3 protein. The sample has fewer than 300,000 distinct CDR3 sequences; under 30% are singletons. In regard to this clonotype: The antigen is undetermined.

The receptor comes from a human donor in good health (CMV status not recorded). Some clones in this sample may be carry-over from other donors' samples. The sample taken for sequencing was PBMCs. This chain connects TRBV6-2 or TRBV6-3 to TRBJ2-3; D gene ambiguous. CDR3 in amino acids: CASKVALASTDTQYF. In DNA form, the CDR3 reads TGTGCCAGCAAGGTTGCATTAGCTAGCACAGATACGCAGTATTTT.